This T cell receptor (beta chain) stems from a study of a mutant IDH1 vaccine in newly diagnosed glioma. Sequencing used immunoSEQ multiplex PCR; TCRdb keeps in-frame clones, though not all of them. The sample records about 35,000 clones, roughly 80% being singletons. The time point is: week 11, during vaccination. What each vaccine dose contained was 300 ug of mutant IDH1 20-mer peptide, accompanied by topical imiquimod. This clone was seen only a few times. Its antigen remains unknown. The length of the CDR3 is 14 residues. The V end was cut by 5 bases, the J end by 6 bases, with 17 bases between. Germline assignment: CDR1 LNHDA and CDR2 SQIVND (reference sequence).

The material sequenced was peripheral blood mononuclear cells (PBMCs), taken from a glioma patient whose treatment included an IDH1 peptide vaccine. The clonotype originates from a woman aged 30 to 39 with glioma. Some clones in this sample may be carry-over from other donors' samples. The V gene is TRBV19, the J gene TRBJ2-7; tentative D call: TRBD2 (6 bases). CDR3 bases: TGTGCCAGTAGTTCTAGCGTAGGAATGGGCGAGCAGTACTTC. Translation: CASSSSVGMGEQYF.